Presented here are 25 T cell receptor beta chains from one specimen sequenced in a study of stem cell transplantation in POMP-related autoinflammatory disease (TCRdb year 2021). Receptors were amplified or captured by the immunoSEQ multiplex PCR assay. The table was pulled from immuneACCESS by TCRdb, which kept in-frame rearrangements only. Such tables lose some clones; where checked, under half of the loss comes from unresolved V genes, and the rest has no known cause. This sample gives 9,900 or so clones in total; roughly 77% of them show up just once. The ten biggest clones cover around 5% of the sample. Explained via the paper, the time point label denotes: after hematopoietic stem cell transplant. The starting material was CD4+ T cells from PBMCs, obtained after stem cell transplantation. These receptors were taken from a human patient with POMP-related autoinflammation and immune dysregulation (PRAID). Some T cells may derive from the graft donor when a transplant has been performed.

The genes are TRBV3-1 (or the pseudogene TRBV3-2) and TRBJ2-2; TRBD2 is a possible D gene (6 bases). The V gene lost 6 bases and the J gene lost 11 bases, with 22 bases spanning the gap. This CDR3 has 15 residues. CDR1 is LGHDT and CDR2 is YNNKEL in the germline V gene (reference sequence). CDR3 coding DNA: TGTGCCAGCAGAGGAGGGGAGGCCCGATTTAGTGAGCTGTTTTTT. The encoded protein is CASRGGEARFSELFF.

The chain uses TRBV27 and TRBJ1-5; the D gene is possibly TRBD1 (5 bases). This CDR3 contains 15 residues. The germline V and J ends were trimmed by 3 bases and 0 bases, with 9 bases remaining between them. Germline values: CDR1 MNHEY, CDR2 SMNVEV (reference sequence). CDR3 sequence: CASSFRGYSNQPQHF. CDR3 sequence (DNA): TGTGCCAGCAGTTTTCGGGGGTATAGCAATCAGCCCCAGCATTTT.

The chain has TRBV5-1 and TRBJ1-1, with TRBD1 matching 8 bases. From germline, CDR1 is SGHRS and CDR2 YFSETQ. The CDR3 runs 15 residues. The V segment lost 3 bases and the J segment 5 bases; nucleotides outside the gene matches: 9. CDR3 in amino acids: CASSSPDRARTEAFF. CDR3 nucleotide sequence: TGCGCCAGCAGCTCCCCGGACAGGGCGAGGACTGAAGCTTTCTTT.

V and J are TRBV9 and TRBJ2-3, with D possibly matching TRBD1 (6 bases). The germline CDR1 and CDR2 sequences are SGDLS and YYNGEE. The CDR3 sequence is 13 residues long. V lost 4 bases and J 3 bases, leaving 9 bases between the germline ends. This CDR3 is CASSPRGTDTQYF. The CDR3 DNA reads TGTGCCAGCAGCCCCAGGGGTACAGATACGCAGTATTTT.

This chain joins TRBV28 and TRBJ2-7, with D possibly being TRBD2 (6 bases). Germline values: CDR1 MDHEN, CDR2 SYDVKM. Between the trimmed V and J ends, which lost 4 bases and 2 bases, there was a span of 18 bases. This CDR3 region has 16 residues. CDR3 protein: CASSSPEGSYTYEQYF. CDR3 DNA: TGTGCCAGCAGTTCCCCGGAGGGGTCGTATACCTACGAGCAGTACTTC.

The chain combines TRBV19 with TRBJ1-4, with D unresolved. Germline V lookup: CDR1 LNHDA, CDR2 SQIVND (reference sequence). CDR3 length equals 14 residues. Trimming removed 1 base at V and 7 bases at J, with 10 bases between. CDR3: CASSIGGVSEKLFF. In DNA form, the CDR3 reads TGTGCCAGTAGTATAGGAGGAGTTTCTGAAAAACTGTTTTTT.

The chain carries TRBV27 and TRBJ1-6; 11 nucleotides align to TRBD1. This CDR3 is built from 17 residues. Germline CDR1 MNHEY, CDR2 SMNVEV (reference sequence). V dropped 5 bases and J dropped 9; count of bases not matched to a gene: 12. The DNA of the CDR3 is TGTGCCAGCAGTACCCCGTCAGGACAGGGGGCGAGTTCACCCCTCCACTTT. Translated, it gives CASSTPSGQGASSPLHF.

V usage is TRBV5-1 and J usage is TRBJ2-2; D is undetermined. There are 14 residues in the CDR3. CDR1 is SGHRS and CDR2 is YFSETQ in the germline V gene. Trimming removed 0 bases at V and 1 base at J, with 4 bases between. The CDR3 DNA follows: TGCGCCAGCAGCTTGGCAGGGAACACCGGGGAGCTGTTTTTT. This codes for CASSLAGNTGELFF.

V is TRBV7-9 and J is TRBJ2-2; 13 positions match TRBD2. J gave up 2 bases and V 1 base, and 4 bases lay outside the gene matches. Germline values: CDR1 SEHNR, CDR2 FQNEAQ (reference sequence). The CDR3 is 18 amino acids. CDR3 nucleotide sequence: TGTGCCAGCAGCTTAGGTCCGGGACTAGCGGGAAACACCGGGGAGCTGTTTTTT. Its translation: CASSLGPGLAGNTGELFF.

V usage is TRBV2 and J usage is TRBJ2-5, with TRBD1 identical over 9 bases. V was pared by 6 bases and J by 4 bases, with 9 bases of the junction left unmatched. The CDR3 covers 15 residues. The V gene's germline CDR1 is SNHLY and CDR2 FYNNEI. The CDR3 sequence: CASSLTGQGPETQYF. Written as DNA, the CDR3 is TGTGCCAGCAGCCTAACGGGACAGGGTCCAGAGACCCAGTACTTC.

This chain uses TRBV19 with TRBJ2-1; 9 bases map to TRBD2. The V gene's germline CDR1 is LNHDA and CDR2 SQIVND (reference sequence). V gave up 4 bases and J gave up 2 bases; unmatched junction bases: 6. This CDR3 has 16 amino acids. The CDR3 sequence is CASSTLAGRPYNEQFF. The CDR3, as DNA: TGTGCCAGTAGTACCCTAGCGGGAAGGCCCTACAATGAGCAGTTCTTC.

CDR3: CASSPGTSGGFVDEQFF. CDR3 DNA sequence: TGTGCCAGCTCACCTGGGACTAGCGGAGGCTTTGTGGATGAGCAGTTCTTC. The V and J genes are TRBV18 and TRBJ2-1, with 11 bases aligning to TRBD2. There are 17 residues in the CDR3. In germline, CDR1 is KGHSH, CDR2 LQKENI. V dropped 3 bases and J dropped 8; count of bases not matched to a gene: 12.

The rearrangement joins TRBV11-2 to TRBJ1-4; a weak D match, TRBD1 (6 bases). CDR3 length: 16 residues. Trimming took 5 bases from V and 7 from J, leaving 20 bases between them. Germline CDR1 is SGHAT and CDR2 is FQNNGV. The CDR3 bases are TGTGCCAGCAGCCCCCGATTGGTAAAGGGGGGTGAAAAACTGTTTTTT. The encoded protein is CASSPRLVKGGEKLFF.

The chain links TRBV6-1 to TRBJ2-7; D may be TRBD1 (6 bases). This CDR3 has 17 residues. Germline loops: CDR1 MNHNS, CDR2 SASEGT. V was pared by 3 bases and J by 2 bases, with 20 bases between. The CDR3 nucleotides are TGTGCCAGCAGTGACACTCGCAGGGGTGAGCTCACCTACGAGCAGTACTTC. Protein sequence: CASSDTRRGELTYEQYF.

The rearrangement joins TRBV3-1 (or the pseudogene TRBV3-2) to TRBJ2-3; 7 bases align to TRBD2. The V and J ends lost 8 bases and 2 bases, in that order; junction bases with no gene match: 1. CDR1 and CDR2 (germline): LGHDT, YNNKEL (reference sequence). This CDR3 is built from 12 residues. DNA of the CDR3: TGTGCCAGCGCGGGGGTCACAGATACGCAGTATTTT. This encodes CASAGVTDTQYF.

The V gene is TRBV6-5, the J gene TRBJ1-6; D is ambiguous. This CDR3 contains 12 residues. The ends were cut back, 7 bases at V and 7 bases at J, with 8 bases in the middle. The germline V gene has CDR1 MNHEY and CDR2 SVGAGI. The CDR3 protein is CASTQRNSPLHF. CDR3 DNA sequence: TGTGCCAGCACCCAGAGGAATTCACCCCTCCACTTT.

Judged by abundance, this clone is medium-sized. CDR3: CASSQWGTGANVLTF. As DNA, the CDR3 is TGCGCCAGCAGCCAATGGGGGACCGGGGCCAACGTCCTGACTTTC. The J gene is TRBJ2-6, the V gene TRBV4-3; D assignment may be TRBD1 or TRBD2 (5 bases each). V was shortened by 2 bases and J by 4 bases, with 9 bases between the two germline ends. The germline CDR1 and CDR2 sequences are LGHNA and YSLEER. This CDR3 has 15 amino acids.

The chain recombines TRBV7-3 with TRBJ2-1, with TRBD2 matching over 7 bases. CDR1 and CDR2 (germline): SGHTA, FQGTGA. The CDR3 is 16 amino acids. V was pared by 4 bases and J by 7 bases, with 13 bases of the junction left unmatched. In DNA form, the CDR3 reads TGTGCCAGCAGCTCTCCCGGCGGGAGAGGTAGAAATGAGCAGTTCTTC. Its protein product is CASSSPGGRGRNEQFF. The whole variable domain, filled in from reference TRBV7-3 and TRBJ2-1, reads GAGVSQTPSNKVTEKGKYVELRCDPISGHTALYWYRQSLGQGPEFLIYFQGTGAADDSGLPNDRFFAVRPEGSVSTLKIQRTERGDSAVYLCASSSPGGRGRNEQFFGPGTRLTVL.

This chain connects TRBV7-3 to TRBJ2-1; D remains ambiguous. The V and J ends lost 1 base and 5 bases respectively, with 9 bases between them. Looked up from germline, CDR1 is SGHTA and CDR2 is FQGTGA. The CDR3 has 14 amino acids. As DNA, the CDR3 is TGTGCCAGCAGCTTAAGTGGGCGGAACAATGAGCAGTTCTTC. Translation gives CASSLSGRNNEQFF.

V is TRBV12-3 or TRBV12-4 and J is TRBJ2-5, with a possible D match to TRBD2 (5 bases). Trimming took off 3 bases at V and 5 bases at J, with 10 bases between the two ends. The CDR3 is 13 amino acids. This CDR3 is CASSLNSAETQYF. The CDR3 bases are TGTGCCAGCAGTTTGAATAGCGCGGAGACCCAGTACTTC.

CDR3 residues: CASSRTGSSHNEQFF. The CDR3 coding sequence is TGTGCCAGCAGCCGTACGGGGTCTTCGCACAATGAGCAGTTCTTC. The rearrangement uses TRBV3-1 (or the pseudogene TRBV3-2) and TRBJ2-1, with a tentative D call TRBD2 (5 bases). Germline V CDR1 and CDR2: LGHDT, YNNKEL (reference sequence). This CDR3 contains 15 residues. Trimming cost V 4 bases and J 5 bases, with 15 bases left between them.

The J gene is TRBJ1-1, the V gene TRBV12-3 or TRBV12-4, with D maybe TRBD1 (5 bases). V was cut by 3 bases and J by 11 bases, with 13 bases left in between. This CDR3 is built from 12 residues. CDR3 in amino acids: CASSFTGWRAFF. CDR3 nucleotides: TGTGCCAGCAGTTTTACAGGTTGGCGGGCTTTCTTT.

The chain employs TRBV2 and TRBJ2-2; D not certain. CDR3 length equals 11 residues. Germline V gene data show CDR1 as SNHLY and CDR2 as FYNNEI. The V end lost 6 bases, the J end lost 7 bases, and 6 bases lay between the germline ends. The CDR3 here is CASRAFGELFF. In nucleotides, the CDR3 is TGTGCCAGCAGGGCATTCGGGGAGCTGTTTTTT.

V gene TRBV30 combines with J gene TRBJ2-1; 14 bases agree with TRBD2. The J segment lost 10 bases and the V segment lost 3 bases, leaving 2 bases of the junction unmatched. This CDR3 spans 13 amino acids. CDR1 is GTSNPN, CDR2 SVGIG, per germline (reference sequence). The CDR3 bases are TGTGCCTGGAGCTGGACTAGCGGGAGGGAGCAGTTCTTC. It yields the protein CAWSWTSGREQFF.

V usage is TRBV4-1 and J usage is TRBJ1-1; 9 positions agree with TRBD1. This CDR3 spans 15 amino acids. Germline V lookup: CDR1 MGHRA, CDR2 YSYEKL. V shed 5 bases, J shed 6 bases, and the junction held 10 bases outside the gene matches. The CDR3 spells CASSSYRGHWAEAFF. The CDR3 DNA reads TGCGCCAGCAGCTCTTACAGGGGGCATTGGGCTGAAGCTTTCTTT.